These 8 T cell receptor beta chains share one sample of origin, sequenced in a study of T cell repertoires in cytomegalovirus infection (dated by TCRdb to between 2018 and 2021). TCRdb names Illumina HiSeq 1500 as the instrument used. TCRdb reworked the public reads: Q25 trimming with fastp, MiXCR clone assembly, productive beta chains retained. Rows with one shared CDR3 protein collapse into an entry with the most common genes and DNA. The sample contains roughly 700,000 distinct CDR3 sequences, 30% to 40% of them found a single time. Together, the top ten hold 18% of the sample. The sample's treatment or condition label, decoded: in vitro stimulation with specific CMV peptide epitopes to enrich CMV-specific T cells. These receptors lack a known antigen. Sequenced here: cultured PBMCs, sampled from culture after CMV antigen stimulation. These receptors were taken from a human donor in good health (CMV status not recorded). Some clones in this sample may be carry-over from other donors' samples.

The DNA of the CDR3 is TGTGCCAGCAGCTTAAGGCTAGCAGACAATGAGCAGTTCTTC. Translating gives CASSLRLADNEQFF. This chain links TRBV7-2 with TRBJ2-1; D possibly corresponds to TRBD2 (5 bases). Trimming shortened V by 2 bases and J by 5 bases, and 10 bases separated the two germline ends. Germline CDR1 and CDR2: SGHTA and FQGNSA. The CDR3 length is 14 residues.

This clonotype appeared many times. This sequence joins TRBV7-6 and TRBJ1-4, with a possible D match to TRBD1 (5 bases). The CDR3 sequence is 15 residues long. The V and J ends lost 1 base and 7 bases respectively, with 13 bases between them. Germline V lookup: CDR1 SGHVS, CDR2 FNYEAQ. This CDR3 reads CASSLEGQSSEKLFF. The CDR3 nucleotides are TGTGCCAGCAGCTTAGAGGGGCAGTCTTCTGAAAAACTGTTTTTT.

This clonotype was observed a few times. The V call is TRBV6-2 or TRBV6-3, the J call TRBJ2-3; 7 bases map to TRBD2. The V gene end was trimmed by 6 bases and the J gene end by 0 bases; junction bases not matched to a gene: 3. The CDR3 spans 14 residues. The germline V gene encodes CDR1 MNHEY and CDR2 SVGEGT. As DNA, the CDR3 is TGTGCCAGCAGGCCGCGGGGGAGCACAGATACGCAGTATTTT. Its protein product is CASRPRGSTDTQYF.

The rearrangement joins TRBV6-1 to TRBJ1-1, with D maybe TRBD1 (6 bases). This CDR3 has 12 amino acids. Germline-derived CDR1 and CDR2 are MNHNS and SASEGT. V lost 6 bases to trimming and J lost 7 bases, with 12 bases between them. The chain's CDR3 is CASSHRAYEAFF. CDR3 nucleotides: TGTGCCAGCAGCCACAGGGCCTATGAAGCTTTCTTT.

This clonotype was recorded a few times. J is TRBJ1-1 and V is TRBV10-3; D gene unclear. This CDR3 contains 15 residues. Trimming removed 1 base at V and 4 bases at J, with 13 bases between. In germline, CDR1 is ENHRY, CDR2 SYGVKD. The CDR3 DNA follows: TGTGCCATCAGTGAGTATCTTCCTGGATCCACTGAAGCTTTCTTT. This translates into CAISEYLPGSTEAFF.

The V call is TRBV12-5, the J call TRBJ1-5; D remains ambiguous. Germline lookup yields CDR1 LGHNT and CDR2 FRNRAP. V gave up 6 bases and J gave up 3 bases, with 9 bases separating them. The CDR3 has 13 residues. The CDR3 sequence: CASGPRLNQPQHF. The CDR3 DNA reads TGTGCTAGTGGCCCACGACTCAATCAGCCCCAGCATTTT.

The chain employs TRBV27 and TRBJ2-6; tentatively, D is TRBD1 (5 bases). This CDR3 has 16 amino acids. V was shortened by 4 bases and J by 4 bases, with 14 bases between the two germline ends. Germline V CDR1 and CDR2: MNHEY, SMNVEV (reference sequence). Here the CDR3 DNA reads TGTGCCAGCAGTTCAAACCCAGGGCCCGGGGCCAACGTCCTGACTTTC. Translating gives CASSSNPGPGANVLTF.

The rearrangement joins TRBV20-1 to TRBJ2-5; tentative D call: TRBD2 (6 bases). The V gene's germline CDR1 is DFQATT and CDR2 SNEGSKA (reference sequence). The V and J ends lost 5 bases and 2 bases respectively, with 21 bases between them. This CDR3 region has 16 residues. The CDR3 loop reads CSAQTPPSAIQETQYF. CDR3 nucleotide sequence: TGCAGTGCTCAGACTCCCCCTAGCGCCATTCAAGAGACCCAGTACTTC.